One sample yielded the 10 T cell receptor beta chains listed below, sequenced in a study of T cell repertoires and HLA-DP antigens. No antigens are known for them. Profiling relied on immunoSEQ multiplex PCR, and the TCRdb table lists in-frame clones only, not all of them. This sample has around 100,000 clones, with nearly 95% found just once. The source material was CD4+ T cells from PBMCs. The receptors here all came from a young woman in good health and CMV-seronegative.

This clone came up a few times. The V and J genes are TRBV5-4 and TRBJ1-2; D may be TRBD1 (5 bases). Trimming shortened V by 0 bases and J by 0 bases, and 15 bases separated the two germline ends. The CDR3 has 17 residues. Germline V CDR1 and CDR2: SGHNT, YYREEE (reference sequence). The CDR3, as DNA: TGTGCCAGCAGCTTGGAGGGCAGGGCCATATCTAACTATGGCTACACCTTC. Translation: CASSLEGRAISNYGYTF.

This clone appeared a few times. CDR3 sequence reads: CASSAAPVGELFF. CDR3 coding DNA: TGTGCCAGCAGCGCCGCTCCCGTCGGGGAGCTGTTTTTT. The rearrangement links TRBV9 to TRBJ2-2; D is uncertain. Looked up from germline, CDR1 is SGDLS and CDR2 is YYNGEE. The V and J ends lost 3 bases and 7 bases respectively, with 10 bases between them. This CDR3 is 13 amino acids long.

The chain combines TRBV29-1 with TRBJ1-2; TRBD1 is a possible D gene (6 bases). The CDR3 is made up of 13 amino acids. Deletions cut 1 base from V and 6 bases from J, with 12 bases between. Per the germline V gene, CDR1 is SQVTM and CDR2 is ANQGSEA. CDR3 nucleotides: TGCAGCGTTGAAGTAGGGACATACAATGGCTACACCTTC. Translating it yields CSVEVGTYNGYTF.

The J gene is TRBJ1-1, the V gene TRBV4-3; D unclear. The germline V gene encodes CDR1 LGHNA and CDR2 YSLEER. This CDR3 is built from 15 residues. The V gene lost 0 bases and the J gene lost 0 bases, with 8 bases spanning the gap. For the CDR3, the DNA is TGCGCCAGCAGCCAAGATGTCAGTCTGAACACTGAAGCTTTCTTT. Translating it yields CASSQDVSLNTEAFF.

CDR3 coding DNA: TGCGCCAGCAGCACAGCGGGAGGGCGGATCGGGGAGCTGTTTTTT. Its protein product is CASSTAGGRIGELFF. J is TRBJ2-2 and V is TRBV4-1; 10 nucleotides line up with TRBD2. The CDR3 has 15 residues. Germline V gene data show CDR1 as MGHRA and CDR2 as YSYEKL. V was pared by 5 bases and J by 7 bases, with 7 bases of the junction left unmatched.

J is TRBJ2-7 and V is TRBV28; the match to TRBD2 covers 12 bases. Germline trimming cut 2 bases from V and 5 bases from J; bases unmatched to any gene: 4. The germline V gene has CDR1 MDHEN and CDR2 SYDVKM. The CDR3 contains 15 residues. In DNA form, the CDR3 reads TGTGCCAGCAGTTTAAGGCTAGCGGGAGGGGACGAGCAGTACTTC. Amino acid sequence: CASSLRLAGGDEQYF.

The genes are TRBV21-1 and TRBJ2-1; the table's D call, TRBD1, was not checked against the DNA. TRBV21-1 is flagged as a pseudogene. This CDR3 spans 15 amino acids. CDR3 DNA: TGTGCCAGCAGCAATTGTGACAGGGAACGAAATGAGCAGTTCTTC. Translated: CASSNCDRERNEQFF.

J is TRBJ1-3 and V is TRBV6-9; 8 bases agree with TRBD1. This CDR3 has 16 amino acids. Per the germline V gene, CDR1 is MNHGY and CDR2 is SVAAGI. After removal of 8 bases from V and 2 bases from J, the junction contained 11 bases not matched to a gene. CDR3 amino acids: CASWWQGARTGNTIYF. CDR3 DNA sequence: TGTGCCAGCTGGTGGCAGGGGGCGCGGACTGGAAACACCATATATTTT.

This clone has only a few counts. The rearrangement joins TRBV28 to TRBJ1-2, with D unclear. This CDR3 is 12 amino acids long. Germline V gives CDR1 MDHEN, CDR2 SYDVKM. The V and J ends lost 6 bases and 7 bases respectively, with 12 bases between them. This CDR3 is CASRFESSGYTF. CDR3 nucleotide sequence: TGTGCCAGCAGATTCGAGTCGAGTGGCTACACCTTC.

The sample holds one count of this clone. CDR3 in amino acids: CASSPRTGNSPLHF. The CDR3 DNA reads as TGTGCCAGCAGCCCTCGGACAGGGAATTCACCCCTCCACTTT. V and J are TRBV7-8 and TRBJ1-6, with 8 nucleotides matching TRBD1. There are 14 residues in the CDR3. V shed 5 bases, J shed 7 bases, and the junction held 4 bases outside the gene matches. Germline loops: CDR1 SGHVS, CDR2 FQNEAQ.